This is a list of T cell receptor beta chains from one sample in a study of shared clonotypes between healthy human individuals. Sequenced by immunoSEQ multiplex PCR; TCRdb stores in-frame clones only, minus some. The sample has around 480,000 clones; nearly 80% are singletons. The sequenced sample was PBMCs. These receptors came from a woman aged 40 to 50 in good health. Some clones in this sample may be carry-over from other donors' samples. Both conserved end residues are trimmed from each CDR3. A D gene is named only where the DNA matches it firmly.

D | V | length | CDR3
TRBD2 | TRBV19 | 11 | ASRLAGSDTQY
NA | TRBV28 | 10 | ASSTGNYGYT
NA | TRBV28 | 14 | ASSFSTLATNEKLF
NA | TRBV18 | 14 | ASSPLAQSSYNEQF
TRBD2 | TRBV19 | 12 | ASRTLAGEETQY
NA | TRBV19 | 11 | ASSTGRSHEQY
NA | TRBV29-1 | 13 | SVLNPGGRDTEAF
TRBD1 | TRBV10-1 | 12 | ASSESGQYNEQF
TRBD1 | TRBV7-8 | 12 | ASSPGTATDTQY
TRBD1 | TRBV30 | 14 | AWSTRTGFRTDTQY
NA | TRBV30 | 12 | AWSVGPSSYEQY
TRBD1 | TRBV6-6 | 12 | ASSPRTGGNTIY
TRBD2 | TRBV9 | 15 | ASSQDGSGRVRETQY
NA | TRBV7-3 | 14 | ASSQGIASNTGELF
NA | TRBV4-3 | 13 | ASSQVYTGTGELF
NA | TRBV28 | 16 | ASSLDLSWGTVNTEAF
TRBD1 | TRBV9 | 13 | ASSVGTGESYEQY
NA | TRBV19 | 11 | ASMRQPGEKLF
NA | TRBV7-2 | 13 | ASSVRAGTTGELF
TRBD2 | TRBV2 | 13 | ASQRMAGEVYEQY
NA | TRBV5-8 | 13 | ASSLIDGLNQPQH
NA | TRBV19 | 11 | ASSSGITDTQY
NA | TRBV7-2 | 14 | ASSLAYGGGADTQY
NA | TRBV30 | 12 | AWSSSGVNTEAF
NA | TRBV30 | 12 | AHSREGGRDTQY
TRBD2 | TRBV28 | 14 | ASSFLSGRGLGEQF
NA | TRBV28 | 12 | ASKGTLPNSPLH
TRBD2 | TRBV20-1 | 9 | SAPSGLEQF
TRBD1 | TRBV30 | 12 | AWTGQGRPYEQY